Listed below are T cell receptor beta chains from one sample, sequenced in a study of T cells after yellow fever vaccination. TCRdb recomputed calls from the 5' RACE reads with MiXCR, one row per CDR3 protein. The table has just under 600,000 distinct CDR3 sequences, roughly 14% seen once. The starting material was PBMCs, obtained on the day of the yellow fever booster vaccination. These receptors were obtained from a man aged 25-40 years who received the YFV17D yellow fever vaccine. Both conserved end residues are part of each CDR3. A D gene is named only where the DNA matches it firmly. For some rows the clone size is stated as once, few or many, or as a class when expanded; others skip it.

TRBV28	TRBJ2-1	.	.	TGTGCCAGCAGACCAAGCGACAGGCCCGAGCAGTTCTTC	CASRPSDRPEQFF
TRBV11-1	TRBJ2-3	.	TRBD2	TGTGCTACCCGCTCGACTAGCGGGAGGGCCCTTAAGGGCACAGATACGCAGTATTTT	CATRSTSGRALKGTDTQYF
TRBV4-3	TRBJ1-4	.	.	TGCGCCAGCAGCCCCACCTTGACTGATGAAAAACTGTTTTTT	CASSPTLTDEKLFF
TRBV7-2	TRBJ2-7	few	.	TGTGCCAGCAGCTTAGTGGGGCAGCGCCACGAGCAGTACTTC	CASSLVGQRHEQYF
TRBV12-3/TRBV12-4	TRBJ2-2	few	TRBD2	TGTGCCAGCAGTCTAGGGCGGGAGTCATCCGGGGAGCTGTTTTTT	CASSLGRESSGELFF
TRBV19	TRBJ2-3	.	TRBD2	TGTGCCAGTAGGGGCGGGAGCCCAAATACAGATACGCAGTATTTT	CASRGGSPNTDTQYF
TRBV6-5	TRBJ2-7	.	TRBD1	TGTGCCAGCAGTCTACAGGGGATGCAGTACTTC	CASSLQGMQYF
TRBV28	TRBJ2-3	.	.	TGTGCCCGCCGGGGGCTTGGAGATACGCAGTATTTT	CARRGLGDTQYF
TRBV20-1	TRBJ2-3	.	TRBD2	TGCAGTGCAGAGGGCGGGAGGGAAGATACGCAGTATTTT	CSAEGGREDTQYF
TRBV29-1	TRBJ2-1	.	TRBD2	TGCAGCGTCGCTACCGGGACTAGCGGGAGCAATGAGCAGTTCTTC	CSVATGTSGSNEQFF
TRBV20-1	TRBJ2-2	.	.	TGCAGTGCTAGGGGGACAGCCTCGGGGGTGACCGGGGAGCTGTTTTTT	CSARGTASGVTGELFF
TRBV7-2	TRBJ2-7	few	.	TGTGCCAGCGGCGGGCGGCCCCACGAGCAGTACTTC	CASGGRPHEQYF
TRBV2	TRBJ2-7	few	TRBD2	TGTGCCAGCAGTACTCTAGCGGGAGGCGTCTCCTACGAGCAGTACTTC	CASSTLAGGVSYEQYF
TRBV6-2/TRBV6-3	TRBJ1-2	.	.	TGTGCCAGCAGGTTGACAGGTTTTGGCTATGGCTACACCTTC	CASRLTGFGYGYTF
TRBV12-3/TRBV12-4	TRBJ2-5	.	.	TGTGCCAGCAGCCCGACTTATCCAGAGACCCAGTACTTC	CASSPTYPETQYF
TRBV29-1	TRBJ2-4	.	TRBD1	TGCAGCGTCCGAGGGACAGGGTCGGACATTCAGTACTTC	CSVRGTGSDIQYF
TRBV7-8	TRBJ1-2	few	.	TGTGCCAGCAGCTTTGCCGATGGGGCAGCCTATGGCTACACCTTC	CASSFADGAAYGYTF
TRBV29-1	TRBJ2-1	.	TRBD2	TGCAGCGTTGAAGGACTAGCGGGAAAGAGTAGCTCCTACAATGAGCAGTTCTTC	CSVEGLAGKSSSYNEQFF
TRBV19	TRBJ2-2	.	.	TGTGCCAGTAGTATCTTCTCGGGGACTGGCACCGGGGAGCTGTTTTTT	CASSIFSGTGTGELFF
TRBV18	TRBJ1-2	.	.	TGTGCCAGCTCACCAAGGGCCTTTAACTATGGCTACACCTTC	CASSPRAFNYGYTF
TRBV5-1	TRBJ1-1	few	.	TGCGCCAGCAGCAAGGACAGAGCGGCGGTATACACTGAAGCTTTCTTT	CASSKDRAAVYTEAFF
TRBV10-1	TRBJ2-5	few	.	TGCGCCAGCAGTGCCGGGTGGAGCGAGACCCAGTACTTC	CASSAGWSETQYF
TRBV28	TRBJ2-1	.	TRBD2	TGTGCCAGCACCTTAAACGCCCTAGCGGGTAACAATGAGCAGTTCTTC	CASTLNALAGNNEQFF
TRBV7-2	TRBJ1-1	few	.	TGTGCCAGCAGCTTAGGGGGGGGGGCCCTGAACACTGAAGCTTTCTTT	CASSLGGGALNTEAFF
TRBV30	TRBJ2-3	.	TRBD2	TGTGCCTGGAGTTCTTCAAACGGGAGGGCTACAGATACGCAGTATTTT	CAWSSSNGRATDTQYF
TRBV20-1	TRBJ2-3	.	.	TGCAGTGCTAGAATAGGTGTAGGAAACACAGATACGCAGTATTTT	CSARIGVGNTDTQYF
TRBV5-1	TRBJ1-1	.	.	TGCGCCAGCAGCCCCCTAGGAGGGGAGAACACTGAAGCTTTCTTT	CASSPLGGENTEAFF
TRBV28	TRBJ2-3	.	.	TGTGCCAGCCTTCATCTGAATACGCAGTATTTT	CASLHLNTQYF
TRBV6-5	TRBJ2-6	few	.	TGTGCCAGCAGTTCCCGGGCCCCTGGGGCCAACGTCCTGACTTTC	CASSSRAPGANVLTF
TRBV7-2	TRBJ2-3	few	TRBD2	TGTGCCAGCAGCTTAGGGACTAGCGGGAGCGGAACAGATACGCAGTATTTT	CASSLGTSGSGTDTQYF
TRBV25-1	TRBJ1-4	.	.	TGTGCCAGCAGTGAACCGCTGGGGACTACTCAAAAACTGTTTTTT	CASSEPLGTTQKLFF
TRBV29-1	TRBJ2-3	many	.	TGCAGCGTTGATGACGAAGCGGTGGGGAATACGCAGTATTTT	CSVDDEAVGNTQYF
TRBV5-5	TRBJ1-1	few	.	TGTGCCAGCAGCTTGGTCGGGCGAGCTTTCTTT	CASSLVGRAFF
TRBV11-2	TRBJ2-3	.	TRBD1	TGTGCCAGCAGCTTGGGACAGTACGTAATCATCACAGATACGCAGTATTTT	CASSLGQYVIITDTQYF
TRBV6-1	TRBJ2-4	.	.	TGTGCCAGCAGTGAAGCCGGGACCCGCGGAAACATTCAGTACTTC	CASSEAGTRGNIQYF
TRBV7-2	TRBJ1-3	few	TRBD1	TGTGCCAGCAGTTGGACCGGGACAGCCTCTGGAAACACCATATATTTT	CASSWTGTASGNTIYF
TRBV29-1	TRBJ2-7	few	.	TGCAGCGTTGAAGACATGAACTCCTACGAGCAGTACTTC	CSVEDMNSYEQYF
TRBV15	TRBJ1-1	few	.	TGTGCCACCAGCACCGAGGCTGGCACTGAAGCTTTCTTT	CATSTEAGTEAFF
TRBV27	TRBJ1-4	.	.	TGTGCCAGCAGTTTCTTGGGTAGAACTAATGAAAAACTGTTTTTT	CASSFLGRTNEKLFF
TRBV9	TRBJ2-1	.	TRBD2	TGTGCCAGCAGCCCCGGGACTAGACCTTACAATGAGCAGTTCTTC	CASSPGTRPYNEQFF
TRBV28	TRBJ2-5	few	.	TGTGCCAGCAGTTTCGTAGCGGGAGACAGGGGAGAGACCCAGTACTTC	CASSFVAGDRGETQYF
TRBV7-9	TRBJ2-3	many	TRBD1	TGTGCCAGCAGCCTGGGAGACAGGGCAGATACGCAGTATTTT	CASSLGDRADTQYF
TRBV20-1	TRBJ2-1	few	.	TGCAGTGCTAGACCCCCATTAGACAATGAGCAGTTCTTC	CSARPPLDNEQFF
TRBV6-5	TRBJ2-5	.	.	TGTGCCAGCAGTTACCCGCCGGAGACCCAGTACTTC	CASSYPPETQYF
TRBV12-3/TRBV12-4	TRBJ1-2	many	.	TGTGCCAGCAGCCGTCAGGGGTATGGCTACACCTTC	CASSRQGYGYTF
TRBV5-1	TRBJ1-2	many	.	TGCGCCAGCAGCGCAAGGAGCTATGGCTACACCTTC	CASSARSYGYTF
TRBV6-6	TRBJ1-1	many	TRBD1	TGTGCCAGCAGTTCGCGACCCTTCGGAGGCGGACAGGGGAGAAGAATGAACACTGAAGCTTTCTTT	CASSSRPFGGGQGRRMNTEAFF
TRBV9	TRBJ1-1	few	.	TGTGCCAGCAGCGTCTTGGAGGCATACACTGAAGCTTTCTTT	CASSVLEAYTEAFF